This T cell receptor beta chain emerged from a study of shared clonotypes between healthy human individuals. Overall study: Three plates each covered CD4 naive and memory; CD8 naive two, CD8 memory one.

The donor cohort consisted entirely of Caucasian adults residing in Nashville, Tennessee. V trimming: 6 bases; J trimming: 5 bases; junction bases outside the gene matches: 10. The CDR3 sequence is 15 residues long. Germline V lookup: CDR1 SNHLY, CDR2 FYNNEI. The protocol was immunoSEQ multiplex PCR, while the TCRdb copy is restricted to in-frame clones and leaves out a portion. The sample lists fewer than 3 million clones, just under 95% seen once, with 0.3% to 0.4% in the top ten. The TCR originated in a man between 18 and 35 years old in good health. Some clones in this sample may be carry-over from other donors' samples. The sample was naive CD4+ T cells from PBMCs. As to subset: CD45RA+ positively selected. This chain connects TRBV2 to TRBJ2-7; 10 bases agree with TRBD2. CDR3 sequence (DNA): TGTGCCAGCAGGGGCGGGGCTAGCGGGAGCCACGAGCAGTACTTC. Its translation: CASRGGASGSHEQYF.